This TCR beta chain was profiled in a study of shared clonotypes between healthy human individuals. Germline CDR1 SGHRS, CDR2 YFSETQ. The CDR3 runs 15 residues. V was pared by 1 base and J by 2 bases, with 0 bases of the junction left unmatched. Every one of the donors was a Caucasian adult that lived in Nashville, Tennessee. As for this clone: Other nucleotide sequences from this sample produce the same CDR3.

TCRdb keeps only in-frame clones here, not all; method: immunoSEQ multiplex PCR. The sample shows about 730,000 clones, around 77% of them seen only once. The chain carries TRBV5-1 and TRBJ2-1; TRBD2 aligns across 10 bases. The receptor's source is a woman aged 30 to 39 in good health. The specimen was memory CD4+ T cells sorted from blood. Subset here: CD45RA-negative fraction. CDR3 region: CASSLTSGTYNEQFF. CDR3 sequence (DNA): TGCGCCAGCAGCTTGACTAGCGGGACCTACAATGAGCAGTTCTTC.